This T cell receptor (beta chain) appears in the sequencing data of a study of patients and donors after allogeneic stem cell transplantation. V was trimmed by 9 bases and J by 2 bases, leaving 14 bases between them. Looked up from germline, CDR1 is SNHLY and CDR2 is FYNNEI. The CDR3 covers 14 residues. Via MiXCR, TCRdb re-called the RT-PCR reads, giving one row per CDR3 protein. The sample consists of fewer than 12,000 distinct CDR3 sequences, roughly a fifth of them appearing once. The origin of this receptor is a human donor who was either an allogeneic HSCT recipient or a stem cell or donor lymphocyte infusion donor (not recorded which). It is not recorded whose cells these are; they may come from a transplant donor. Sequencing was performed on blood, either unsorted or a sorted T cell fraction (not recorded which). The chain carries TRBV2 and TRBJ2-1, with D tentatively TRBD1 (6 bases). The CDR3 DNA is TGTGCCAGTTCGACAGGTCCTCCCTACAATGAGCAGTTCTTC. This gives the protein CASSTGPPYNEQFF.